These T cell receptor beta chains were read from a single sample in a study of cytomegalovirus exposure and HLA in healthy donors. Data came from immunoSEQ multiplex PCR; TCRdb stores just in-frame clones and leaves some out. Among a few hundred thousand clones listed, roughly 90% were seen once. The sample consisted of PBMCs. All receptors derive from a woman aged 18-29 years in good health and CMV-seronegative. CDR3s include the opening cysteine and the closing phenylalanine or tryptophan. A D gene is named only where the DNA matches it firmly. Size tells how often a clone was seen (once, few, many) or the class of an expanded clone, and some rows leave it out.

TRBD1,14,TRBJ2-4,TRBV28,once,CAVNDRGQMNIQYF,TGTGCCGTCAACGACAGGGGGCAAATGAACATTCAGTACTTC
NA,11,TRBJ1-2,TRBV6-1,NA,CASSGYYGYTF,TGTGCCAGCAGCGGTTACTATGGCTACACCTTC
NA,15,TRBJ1-1,TRBV14,NA,CASSRNRVGDTEAFF,TGTGCCAGCAGCCGAAACAGGGTGGGGGACACTGAAGCTTTCTTT
NA,14,TRBJ1-2,TRBV6-5,NA,CASSYYEGGYGYTF,TGTGCCAGCAGTTACTATGAGGGCGGCTATGGCTACACCTTC
TRBD2,14,TRBJ2-1,TRBV28,NA,CASSGLAGYNEQFF,TGTGCCAGCTCTGGACTAGCGGGGTACAATGAGCAGTTCTTC
NA,13,TRBJ1-2,TRBV21-1,NA,CASSKTNRSGRTF,TGTGCCAGCAGCAAAACAAACAGGTCCGGCCGTACCTTC
NA,16,TRBJ2-5,TRBV5-1,NA,CASSLGSIRGQETQYF,TGCGCCAGCAGCTTGGGGTCTATTAGAGGGCAAGAGACCCAGTACTTC
TRBD2,16,TRBJ2-3,TRBV5-1,NA,CASSSPGLAGVDTQYF,TGCGCCAGCAGCTCCCCGGGACTAGCGGGAGTAGATACGCAGTATTTT
NA,13,TRBJ2-7,TRBV11-3,NA,CASSLGPQGEQYF,TGTGCCAGCAGCTTAGGCCCCCAGGGAGAGCAGTACTTC
NA,16,TRBJ2-6,TRBV6-5,once,CASSYTPGAGANVLTF,TGTGCCAGCAGTTACACCCCGGGAGCTGGGGCCAACGTCCTGACTTTC
NA,14,TRBJ2-3,TRBV5-4,NA,CASSSLQGTDTQYF,TGTGCCAGCAGCTCCCTCCAGGGGACAGATACGCAGTATTTT
NA,14,TRBJ2-7,TRBV28,NA,CASSSATDTYEQYF,TGTGCCAGCAGTTCGGCGACAGATACCTACGAGCAGTACTTC
NA,17,TRBJ2-4,TRBV4-2,NA,CASSQEFAGLAKNIQYF,TGTGCCAGCAGCCAAGAATTCGCGGGGCTAGCCAAAAACATTCAGTACTTC
NA,16,TRBJ1-3,TRBV6-5,NA,CASSYSGPNSGNTIYF,TGTGCCAGCAGTTACTCGGGGCCTAACTCTGGAAACACCATATATTTT
NA,12,TRBJ2-2,TRBV29-1,NA,CSGQRAPGELFF,TGCAGCGGGCAGAGGGCCCCCGGGGAGCTGTTTTTT
TRBD2,16,TRBJ2-5,TRBV6-6,NA,CASSYSGGAGQETQYF,TGTGCCAGCAGTTACTCTGGGGGAGCGGGGCAAGAGACCCAGTACTTC
NA,14,TRBJ2-1,TRBV6-1,NA,CASSPGNTYNEQFF,TGTGCCAGCAGCCCGGGAAATACGTACAATGAGCAGTTCTTC
NA,20,TRBJ2-1,TRBV21-1,NA,CASSTSGQNLLAGPGDEQFF,TGTGCCAGCAGCACCTCGGGACAGAACTTACTAGCGGGCCCGGGGGATGAGCAGTTCTTC
NA,13,TRBJ2-7,TRBV5-6,NA,CASSLGWGRGQYF,TGTGCCAGCAGCTTGGGATGGGGCAGGGGGCAGTACTTC
NA,12,TRBJ2-7,TRBV2,NA,CATGIQGYEQYF,TGTGCCACAGGGATACAGGGCTACGAGCAGTACTTC
NA,12,TRBJ2-2,TRBV10-3,once,CAIGGGTGELFF,TGTGCCATCGGAGGTGGGACCGGGGAGCTGTTTTTT
TRBD2,18,TRBJ2-5,TRBV9,NA,CASSSGLAGVSLQETQYF,TGTGCCAGCAGCTCAGGACTAGCGGGAGTGAGCCTCCAAGAGACCCAGTACTTC
NA,15,TRBJ2-7,TRBV6-5,NA,CASSPPGEASYEQYF,TGTGCCAGCAGCCCACCGGGTGAGGCATCCTACGAGCAGTACTTC
NA,12,TRBJ2-1,TRBV27,NA,CASSSLGNEQFF,TGTGCCAGCAGTTCTCTAGGCAATGAGCAGTTCTTC
NA,15,TRBJ2-5,TRBV9,NA,CASSLGDSRGETQYF,TGTGCCAGCAGCCTAGGGGACTCACGTGGGGAGACCCAGTACTTC